Included here is one T cell receptor beta chain sequence, with context. Its cognate antigen is unknown. The data were obtained in a study of cytomegalovirus exposure and HLA in healthy donors. This PCR relied on a set of 60 Vbeta primers and 13 Jbeta primers. Here immunoSEQ multiplex PCR was the method, and the copy in TCRdb shows in-frame clones only, minus some. Here the sample table reports about 210,000 clones. Overall study results and limits: In an earlier analysis, in fewer than 700 donors, most V segments appeared productive either ~87% or ~30% of the time.

This TCR derives from a woman in her 30s in good health and CMV-seropositive. The sample consisted of PBMCs.

The CDR3 DNA reads TGTGCCAGCAGCTTACCGCGGACAGGGTTTAACGAGCAGTACTTC. Translated, it gives CASSLPRTGFNEQYF. The chain has TRBV7-9 and TRBJ2-5; 8 bases are a match to TRBD1. Near its end, the DNA agrees better with TRBJ2-7, so the J call may be wrong. CDR3 length equals 15 residues. CDR1 is SEHNR, CDR2 FQNEAQ, per germline (reference sequence).